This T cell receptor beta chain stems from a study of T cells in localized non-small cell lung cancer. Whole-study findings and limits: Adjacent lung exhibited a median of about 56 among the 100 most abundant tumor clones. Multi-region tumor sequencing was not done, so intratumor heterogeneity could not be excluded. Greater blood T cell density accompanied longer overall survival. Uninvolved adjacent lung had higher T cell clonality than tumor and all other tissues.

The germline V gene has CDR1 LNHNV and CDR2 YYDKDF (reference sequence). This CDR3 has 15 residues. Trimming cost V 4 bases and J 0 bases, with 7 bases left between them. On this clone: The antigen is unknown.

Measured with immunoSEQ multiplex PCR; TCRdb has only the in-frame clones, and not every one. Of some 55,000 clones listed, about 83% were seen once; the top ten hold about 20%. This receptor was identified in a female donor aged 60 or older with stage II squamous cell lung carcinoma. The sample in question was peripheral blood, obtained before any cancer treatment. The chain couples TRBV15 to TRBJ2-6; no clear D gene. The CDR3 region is CATSKVPSGANVLTF. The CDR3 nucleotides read TGTGCCACCAGCAAGGTTCCCTCTGGGGCCAACGTCCTGACTTTC.